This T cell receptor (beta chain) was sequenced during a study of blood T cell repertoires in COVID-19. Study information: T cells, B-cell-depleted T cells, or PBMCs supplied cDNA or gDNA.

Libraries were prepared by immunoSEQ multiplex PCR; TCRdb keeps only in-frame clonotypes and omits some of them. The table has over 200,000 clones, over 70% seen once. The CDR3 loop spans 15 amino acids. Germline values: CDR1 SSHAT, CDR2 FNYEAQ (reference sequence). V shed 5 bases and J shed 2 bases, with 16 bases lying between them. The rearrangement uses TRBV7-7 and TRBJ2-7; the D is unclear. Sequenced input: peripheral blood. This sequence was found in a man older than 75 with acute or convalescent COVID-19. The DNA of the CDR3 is TGTGCCAGCAGCCTCGGTTCCGTCCCCCCCTACGAGCAGTACTTC. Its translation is CASSLGSVPPYEQYF.